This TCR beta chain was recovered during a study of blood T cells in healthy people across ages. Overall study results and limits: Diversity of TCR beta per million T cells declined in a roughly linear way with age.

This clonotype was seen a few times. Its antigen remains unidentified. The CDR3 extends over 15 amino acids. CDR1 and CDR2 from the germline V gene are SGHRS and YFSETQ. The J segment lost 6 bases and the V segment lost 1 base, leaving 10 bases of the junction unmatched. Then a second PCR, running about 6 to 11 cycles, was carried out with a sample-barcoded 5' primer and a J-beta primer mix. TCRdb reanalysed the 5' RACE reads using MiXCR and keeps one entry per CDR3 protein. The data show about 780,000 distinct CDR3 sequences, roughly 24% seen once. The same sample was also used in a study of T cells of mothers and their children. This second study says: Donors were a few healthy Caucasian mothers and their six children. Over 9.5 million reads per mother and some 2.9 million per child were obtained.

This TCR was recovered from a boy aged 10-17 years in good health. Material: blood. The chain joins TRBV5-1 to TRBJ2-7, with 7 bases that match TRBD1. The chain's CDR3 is CASSLWEDRVGEQYF. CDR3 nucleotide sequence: TGCGCCAGCAGCTTGTGGGAAGACAGGGTCGGCGAGCAGTACTTC.